These 21 T cell receptor beta chains originate from one sample sequenced in a study of monozygotic twins with cystic fibrosis. Repertoires were generated with immunoSEQ multiplex PCR, while TCRdb's copy carries only in-frame clones and drops some. The table records fewer than 25,000 clones, around nine tenths of them present only once. Sequenced: blood. These receptors were obtained from a woman in her 30s with cystic fibrosis.

This chain joins TRBV27 and TRBJ1-1; a possible D gene is TRBD1 (5 bases). From germline, CDR1 is MNHEY and CDR2 SMNVEV (reference sequence). Trimming took off 4 bases at V and 0 bases at J, with 9 bases between the two ends. This CDR3 contains 14 residues. CDR3 amino acids: CASSYGAMNTEAFF. The DNA of the CDR3 is TGTGCCAGCAGTTACGGGGCCATGAACACTGAAGCTTTCTTT.

V is TRBV10-3 and J is TRBJ2-2, with 8 bases identical to TRBD2. The V gene's germline CDR1 is ENHRY and CDR2 SYGVKD. Losses at the gene ends were 2 bases for V and 6 bases for J; bases not matched to a gene: 11. The length of the CDR3 is 17 residues. CDR3 DNA: TGTGCCATCAGTGAGAACGGCGGGAGGTTCATTCCCGGGGAGCTGTTTTTT. Amino acids: CAISENGGRFIPGELFF.

This chain connects TRBV4-2 to TRBJ2-3, with D hard to call. Germline V gene sequence: CDR1 LGHNA, CDR2 YNFKEQ. V lost 8 bases, J lost 2 bases, and 17 bases lay in between. The CDR3 loop spans 15 amino acids. CDR3 protein: CASREGDRPTDTQYF. The CDR3, as DNA: TGTGCCAGCCGAGAAGGCGACCGACCCACAGATACGCAGTATTTT.

The V call is TRBV11-2, the J call TRBJ2-7; possibly TRBD1 for D (5 bases). The germline V gene encodes CDR1 SGHAT and CDR2 FQNNGV. The CDR3 is made up of 14 amino acids. Trimming removed 3 bases at V and 2 bases at J, with 11 bases between. This CDR3 reads CASSLGLGPYEQYF. The CDR3, as DNA: TGTGCCAGCAGCTTGGGGCTAGGTCCCTACGAGCAGTACTTC.

V is TRBV5-4 and J is TRBJ1-2; the D gene is possibly TRBD1 (5 bases). V was clipped by 3 bases and J by 7 bases, with 19 bases between them. The CDR3 is 15 residues long. CDR1 is SGHNT and CDR2 is YYREEE in the germline V gene (reference sequence). The CDR3 loop is CASSSRGRARGGYTF. In DNA form, the CDR3 reads TGTGCCAGCAGCTCGAGGGGCAGGGCTAGGGGTGGCTACACCTTC.

The rearrangement uses TRBV28 and TRBJ2-7; 11 nucleotides match TRBD2. CDR1 and CDR2 (germline): MDHEN, SYDVKM. There are 15 residues in the CDR3. V dropped 6 bases and J dropped 1; count of bases not matched to a gene: 5. CDR3 in amino acids: CASSNSGGGSYEQYF. CDR3 in DNA: TGTGCCAGCAGCAATAGCGGGGGGGGATCCTACGAGCAGTACTTC.

The rearrangement joins TRBV7-2 to TRBJ2-1; D is undetermined. The V gene's germline CDR1 is SGHTA and CDR2 FQGNSA. The V and J ends lost 3 bases and 6 bases respectively, with 6 bases between them. CDR3 length equals 12 residues. CDR3: CASSFDRNEQFF. The CDR3 region has the DNA TGTGCCAGCAGCTTTGACCGCAATGAGCAGTTCTTC.

The chain joins TRBV5-1 to TRBJ1-3; 8 nucleotides agree with TRBD1. Germline-derived CDR1 and CDR2 are SGHRS and YFSETQ. Losses at the gene ends were 4 bases for V and 3 bases for J; bases not matched to a gene: 6. CDR3 length: 15 residues. In DNA form, the CDR3 reads TGCGCCAGCAGCATCCAGGGGGCATTTGGAAACACCATATATTTT. As protein: CASSIQGAFGNTIYF.

The gene calls are TRBV5-4 and TRBJ2-3, with 8 bases aligning to TRBD2. With V trimmed by 2 bases and J by 2 bases, 7 bases remained unmatched. The length of the CDR3 is 16 residues. The V gene's germline CDR1 is SGHNT and CDR2 YYREEE (reference sequence). In DNA form, the CDR3 reads TGTGCCAGCAGCTTTAGGGTCGGGGGGGCCACAGATACGCAGTATTTT. Encoded protein: CASSFRVGGATDTQYF.

This sequence joins TRBV9 and TRBJ1-5; the D is unclear. The V end was cut by 0 bases, the J end by 8 bases, with 18 bases between. This CDR3 has 16 residues. Germline V lookup: CDR1 SGDLS, CDR2 YYNGEE. CDR3 in amino acids: CASSVVGDPAIEPQHF. The DNA for the CDR3 is TGTGCCAGCAGCGTAGTGGGAGACCCGGCTATAGAGCCCCAGCATTTT.

The rearrangement links TRBV28 to TRBJ1-1; 9 bases line up with TRBD1. V gave up 2 bases and J gave up 5 bases; unmatched junction bases: 6. The length of the CDR3 is 15 residues. Germline assignment: CDR1 MDHEN and CDR2 SYDVKM. The CDR3 sequence is CASSLPGTGKTEAFF. The CDR3 bases are TGTGCCAGCAGTTTACCGGGGACAGGGAAAACTGAAGCTTTCTTT.

This chain links TRBV6-8 with TRBJ1-6; 7 nucleotides agree with TRBD1. The CDR3 has 14 amino acids. Germline V CDR1 and CDR2: MNHGY, SAAAGT. J gave up 9 bases and V 6 bases, and 8 bases lay outside the gene matches. The CDR3 spells CASSLTGEGSPLHF. Written as DNA, the CDR3 is TGTGCCAGCAGCCTCACAGGGGAAGGTTCACCCCTCCACTTT.

The chain joins TRBV11-2 to TRBJ2-3; 7 bases line up with TRBD1. Germline-derived CDR1 and CDR2 are SGHAT and FQNNGV. The CDR3 length is 14 residues. J gave up 6 bases and V 0 bases, and 3 bases lay outside the gene matches. The CDR3 protein is CASSLDVGGDTQYF. The CDR3 DNA reads TGTGCCAGCAGCTTAGATGTAGGGGGCGATACGCAGTATTTT.

This chain uses TRBV5-1 with TRBJ2-7; TRBD2 matches at 9 bases. Looked up from germline, CDR1 is SGHRS and CDR2 is YFSETQ. With V trimmed by 2 bases and J by 2 bases, 2 bases remained unmatched. This CDR3 is 14 amino acids long. The CDR3 nucleotides read TGCGCCAGCAGCTTAAGCGGGGGGCCCTACGAGCAGTACTTC. Protein product: CASSLSGGPYEQYF. Full variable domain (missing parts from reference TRBV5-1 and TRBJ2-7): KAGVTQTPRYLIKTRGQQVTLSCSPISGHRSVSWYQQTPGQGLQFLFEYFSETQRNKGNFPGRFSGRQFSNSRSEMNVSTLELGDSALYLCASSLSGGPYEQYFGPGTRLTVT.

Of note for this clone: The identical CDR3 is also encoded by other nucleotide sequences in the sample. The rearrangement uses TRBV2 and TRBJ2-5; D unclear. The CDR3 has 13 amino acids. Trimming pared 2 bases from V and 4 bases from J, leaving 8 bases between. The germline V gene has CDR1 SNHLY and CDR2 FYNNEI. The CDR3 DNA reads as TGTGCCAGCAGTGAAAGAAGAGGAGAGACCCAGTACTTC. It yields the protein CASSERRGETQYF.

The rearrangement links TRBV7-2 to TRBJ2-7; D not resolved. The V end was cut by 5 bases, the J end by 4 bases, with 6 bases between. The CDR3 consists of 11 residues. The V gene's germline CDR1 is SGHTA and CDR2 FQGNSA. CDR3 sequence reads: CASSRDYEQYF. The CDR3, as DNA: TGTGCCAGCAGCAGAGATTACGAGCAGTACTTC. The variable domain in full, with the rest retrieved from reference TRBV7-2 and TRBJ2-7, is GAGVSQSPSNKVTEKGKDVELRCDPISGHTALYWYRQSLGQGLEFLIYFQGNSAPDKSGLPSDRFSAERTGGSVSTLTIQRTQQEDSAVYLCASSRDYEQYFGPGTRLTVT.

V is TRBV28 and J is TRBJ2-5; D might be TRBD1 (6 bases). Per germline, CDR1 MDHEN and CDR2 SYDVKM. With 6 bases removed from V and 5 bases from J, the gap between germline ends came to 19 bases. This CDR3 is built from 15 residues. CDR3 sequence (DNA): TGTGCCAGCAGCCCACCACCAGGGGTTGGGGAGACCCAGTACTTC. As protein: CASSPPPGVGETQYF.

For the CDR3, the DNA is TGTGCCTGGAGTTACGGGACCCTGAACACCGGGGAGCTGTTTTTT. It specifies CAWSYGTLNTGELFF. The chain uses TRBV30 and TRBJ2-2; D possibly matches TRBD1 or TRBD2 (5 bases each). Germline-derived CDR1 and CDR2 are GTSNPN and SVGIG (reference sequence). This CDR3 region has 15 residues. V was pared by 2 bases and J by 1 base, with 11 bases between.

The V gene is TRBV5-4, the J gene TRBJ2-3; perhaps TRBD2 as D (7 bases). The germline CDR1 and CDR2 sequences are SGHNT and YYREEE (reference sequence). The CDR3 runs 15 residues. Trimming took 4 bases from V and 5 from J, leaving 17 bases between them. CDR3 bases: TGTGCCAGCAGCCCCAAGGGGGGGGCCCTAGATACGCAGTATTTT. Residues: CASSPKGGALDTQYF. Full variable domain (remainder filled in from reference TRBV5-4 and TRBJ2-3): ETGVTQSPTHLIKTRGQQVTLRCSSQSGHNTVSWYQQALGQGPQFIFQYYREEENGRGNFPPRFSGLQFPNYSSELNVNALELDDSALYLCASSPKGGALDTQYFGPGTRLTVL.

Details on this clone: The same CDR3 also results from other DNA sequences found in this sample. The V gene is TRBV5-1, the J gene TRBJ2-5, with a weak D call TRBD1 (6 bases). The CDR3 length is 14 residues. V was cut by 2 bases and J by 2 bases, with 10 bases left in between. Germline CDR1 reads SGHRS; CDR2 reads YFSETQ. DNA for the CDR3: TGCGCCAGCAGCTTCAGGACAGTTCAAGAGACCCAGTACTTC. Translating it yields CASSFRTVQETQYF.

This chain joins TRBV2 and TRBJ2-7; D perhaps matches TRBD1 (5 bases). Trimming removed 5 bases from V and 3 bases from J, with 8 bases in between. The CDR3 contains 12 residues. Germline-derived CDR1 and CDR2 are SNHLY and FYNNEI. CDR3 sequence reads: CASSSTVYEQYF. The CDR3 nucleotides are TGTGCCAGCAGTTCGACAGTCTACGAGCAGTACTTC. Supplemented by reference TRBV2 and TRBJ2-7, the full variable domain reads EPEVTQTPSHQVTQMGQEVILRCVPISNHLYFYWYRQILGQKVEFLVSFYNNEISEKSEIFDDQFSVERPDGSNFTLKIRSTKLEDSAMYFCASSSTVYEQYFGPGTRLTVT.